This T cell receptor (beta chain) was profiled in a study of cytomegalovirus exposure and HLA in healthy donors. A word on this clone: The antigen is not known.

The primer mix had 60 Vbeta and 13 Jbeta primers. The table came from immunoSEQ multiplex PCR; TCRdb's copy has only in-frame clones and leaves some out. The sample totals 45,000 to 60,000 clones. Trimming pared 0 bases from V and 6 bases from J, leaving 6 bases between. Per germline, CDR1 SGDLS and CDR2 YYNGEE. This CDR3 is 13 amino acids long. Study outcomes and limitations: Some V segments could not be told apart, so they were left out, TRBV6-2 and TRBV6-3 among them. One cluster of highly shared sequence variants probably arose as a sequencing artifact.

This chain connects TRBV9 to TRBJ2-2; D uncertain. The sequenced sample was PBMCs. The sequence was collected from a woman aged 40 to 50 in good health and CMV-seronegative. CDR3 region: CASSVGSPGELFF. The CDR3 DNA reads as TGTGCCAGCAGCGTAGGTAGCCCCGGGGAGCTGTTTTTT.